These T cell receptor beta chains were read from a single sample in a study of blood T cell repertoires in COVID-19. The method was immunoSEQ multiplex PCR; TCRdb's version includes in-frame clones alone and lacks a portion of them. The profile shows under 30,000 clones, 90% to 95% of them singletons. Sequencing was done on a sample of peripheral blood. Receptors were obtained from a woman between 50 and 59 years old with active COVID-19. Both conserved end residues are part of each CDR3.

V gene	J gene	CDR3 protein
TRBV10-1	TRBJ2-2	CASSETSGATNTGELFF
TRBV2	TRBJ2-2	CASSRTGIGTGELFF
TRBV11-2	TRBJ2-3	CASSPNRQGGTQYF
TRBV7-9	TRBJ2-3	CASSSLTDTQYF
TRBV7-9	TRBJ2-5	CASSQQETQYF
TRBV28	TRBJ1-5	CASSEPTGGRQPQHF
TRBV5-1	TRBJ2-5	CASSPRLAGLGETQYF
TRBV24-1	TRBJ2-1	CATSDPGLAGGNEQFF
TRBV28	TRBJ2-7	CASSQAQGYGHEQYF
TRBV27	TRBJ1-1	CASRGDSREAFF
TRBV2	TRBJ1-2	CASSEGYRGNYGYTF
TRBV21-1	TRBJ2-1	CASSKRGRGGQFF
TRBV5-6	TRBJ2-2	CASSLPSGRAGTGELFF
TRBV14	TRBJ2-1	CASSQAGEAQFF
TRBV19	TRBJ2-1	CASSLAGGYNEQFF
TRBV18	TRBJ2-7	CASSPDRGTYEQYF
TRBV6-5	TRBJ1-2	CASSYQTGADYGYTF
TRBV28	TRBJ1-1	CASSPWTGNTEAFF
TRBV7-6	TRBJ1-3	CASSFNRAAGNTIYF
TRBV6-5	TRBJ2-2	CASSYFRGESTGELFF
TRBV4-2	TRBJ2-7	CASSQGASGFYEQYF
TRBV7-2	TRBJ1-2	CASSLEPSNYGYTF
TRBV28	TRBJ2-7	CASRLSMDGGEQYF